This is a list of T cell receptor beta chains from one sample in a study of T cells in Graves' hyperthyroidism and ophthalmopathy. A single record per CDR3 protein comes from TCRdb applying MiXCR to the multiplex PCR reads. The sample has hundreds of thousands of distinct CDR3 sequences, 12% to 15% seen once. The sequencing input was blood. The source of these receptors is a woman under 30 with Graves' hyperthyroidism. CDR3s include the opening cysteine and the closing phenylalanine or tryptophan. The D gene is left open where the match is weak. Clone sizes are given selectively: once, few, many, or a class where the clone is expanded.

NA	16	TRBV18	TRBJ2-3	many	CASSPRSAQRTDTQYF	TGTGCCAGCTCACCACGGTCGGCGCAGCGCACAGATACGCAGTATTTT
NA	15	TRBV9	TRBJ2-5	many	CASSVQGRNGETQYF	TGTGCCAGCAGCGTACAAGGGAGGAACGGGGAGACCCAGTACTTC
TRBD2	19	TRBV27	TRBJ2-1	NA	CASSHLIWTSGRSGNEQFF	TGTGCCAGCAGTCACCTTATTTGGACTAGCGGGAGGTCGGGGAATGAGCAGTTCTTC
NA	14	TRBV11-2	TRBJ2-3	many	CASSLRFRTDTQYF	TGTGCCAGCAGCTTAAGATTCCGTACAGATACGCAGTATTTT
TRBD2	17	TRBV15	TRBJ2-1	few	CATSRDRELAGYNEQFF	TGTGCCACCAGCAGAGATCGGGAACTAGCGGGTTACAATGAGCAGTTCTTC
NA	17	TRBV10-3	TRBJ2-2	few	CAISESLVRANTGELFF	TGTGCCATCAGTGAGTCGCTGGTCAGGGCGAACACCGGGGAGCTGTTTTTT
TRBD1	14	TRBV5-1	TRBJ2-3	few	CASSHRGGTDTQYF	TGCGCCAGCAGCCACAGGGGTGGCACAGATACGCAGTATTTT
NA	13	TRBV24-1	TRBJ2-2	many	CATKSANTGELFF	TGTGCCACAAAGTCAGCGAACACCGGGGAGCTGTTTTTT
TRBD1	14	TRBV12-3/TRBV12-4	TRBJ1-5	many	CASSRDRVNQPQHF	TGTGCCAGCAGTCGGGACAGGGTCAATCAGCCCCAGCATTTT
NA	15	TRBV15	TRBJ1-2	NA	CATSRDLSGAWGYTF	TGTGCCACCAGCAGAGATTTATCAGGGGCGTGGGGCTACACCTTC
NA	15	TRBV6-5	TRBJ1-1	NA	CASSYSSRGSTEAFF	TGTGCCAGCAGTTACTCGAGCCGGGGTTCCACTGAAGCTTTCTTT
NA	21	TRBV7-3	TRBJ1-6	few	CASSLRPGAWGVFVNILTLHF	TGTGCCAGCAGCTTAAGGCCCGGGGCTTGGGGGGTCTTCGTCAATATCCTCACCCTCCACTTT
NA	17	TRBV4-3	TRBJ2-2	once	CASSPPEGPSGSGELFF	TGCGCCAGCAGCCCCCCGGAGGGCCCTTCAGGGTCCGGGGAGCTGTTTTTT
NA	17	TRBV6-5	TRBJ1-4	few	CASSYSIGGAPNEKLFF	TGTGCCAGCAGTTACTCGATTGGGGGCGCACCCAATGAAAAACTGTTTTTT
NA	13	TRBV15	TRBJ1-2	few	CATSSRRSGSYTF	TGTGCCACCAGCAGTCGACGATCCGGGAGCTACACCTTC
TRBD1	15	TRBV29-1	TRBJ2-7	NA	CSALGQGAWGYEQYF	TGCAGCGCCCTAGGACAGGGCGCTTGGGGATACGAGCAGTACTTC
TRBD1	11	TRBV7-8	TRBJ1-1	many	CASSLGTGAFF	TGTGCCAGCAGCTTAGGGACAGGAGCTTTCTTT
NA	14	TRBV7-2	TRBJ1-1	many	CASSTTTGNTEAFF	TGTGCCAGCAGTACCACAACAGGGAACACTGAAGCTTTCTTT
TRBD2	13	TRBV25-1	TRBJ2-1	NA	CARPGLAVNEQFF	TGTGCCAGGCCGGGACTAGCGGTCAATGAGCAGTTCTTC
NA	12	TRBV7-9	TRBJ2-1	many	CASSLEISEQFF	TGTGCCAGCAGCTTAGAGATTAGTGAGCAGTTCTTC
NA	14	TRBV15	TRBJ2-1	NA	CATSRDGTFHEQFF	TGTGCCACCAGCAGAGACGGGACCTTCCATGAGCAGTTCTTC
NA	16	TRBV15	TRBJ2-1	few	CATSRERPASYNEQFF	TGTGCCACCAGCAGAGAAAGGCCAGCCTCCTACAATGAGCAGTTCTTC
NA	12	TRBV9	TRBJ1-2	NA	CASSVMSGGYTF	TGTGCCAGCAGCGTAATGTCAGGAGGCTACACCTTC
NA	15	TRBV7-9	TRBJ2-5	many	CASSLEGLPQETQYF	TGTGCCAGCAGCTTAGAGGGTCTACCACAAGAGACCCAGTACTTC
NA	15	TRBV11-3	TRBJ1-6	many	CASSLGRLSRSPLHF	TGTGCCAGCAGCTTAGGGCGGTTGAGCAGGTCACCCCTCCACTTT
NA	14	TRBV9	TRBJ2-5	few	CASSSTLAEEIQYF	TGTGCCAGCAGCTCCACACTGGCGGAAGAGATCCAGTACTTC